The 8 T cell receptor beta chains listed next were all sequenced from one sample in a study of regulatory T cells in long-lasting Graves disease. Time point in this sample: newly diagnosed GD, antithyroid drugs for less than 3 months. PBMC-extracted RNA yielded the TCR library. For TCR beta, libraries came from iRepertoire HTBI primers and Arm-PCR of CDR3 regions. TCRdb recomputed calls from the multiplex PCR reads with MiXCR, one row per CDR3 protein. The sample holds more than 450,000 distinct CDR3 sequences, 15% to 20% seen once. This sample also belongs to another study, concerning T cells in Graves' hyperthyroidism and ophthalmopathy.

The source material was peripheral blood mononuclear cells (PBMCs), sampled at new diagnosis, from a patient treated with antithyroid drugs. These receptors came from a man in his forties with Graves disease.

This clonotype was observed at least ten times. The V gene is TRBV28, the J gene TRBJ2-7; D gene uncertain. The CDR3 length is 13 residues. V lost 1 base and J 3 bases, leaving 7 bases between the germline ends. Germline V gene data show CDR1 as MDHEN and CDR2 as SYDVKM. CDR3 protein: CASSLFLGYEQYF. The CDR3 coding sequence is TGTGCCAGCAGTTTATTCCTCGGCTACGAGCAGTACTTC.

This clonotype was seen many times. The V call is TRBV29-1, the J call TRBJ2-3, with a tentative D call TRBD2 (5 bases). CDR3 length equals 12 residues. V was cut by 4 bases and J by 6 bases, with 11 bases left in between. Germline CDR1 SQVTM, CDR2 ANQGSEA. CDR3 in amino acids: CSVGGLGDTQYF. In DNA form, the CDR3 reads TGCAGCGTTGGCGGACTCGGGGATACGCAGTATTTT.

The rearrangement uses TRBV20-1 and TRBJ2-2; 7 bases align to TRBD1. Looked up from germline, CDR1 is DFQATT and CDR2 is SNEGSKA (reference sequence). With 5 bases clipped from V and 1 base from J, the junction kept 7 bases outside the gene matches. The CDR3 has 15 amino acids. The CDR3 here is CSAYGQVLNTGELFF. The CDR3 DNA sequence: TGCAGTGCTTACGGACAGGTTCTGAACACCGGGGAGCTGTTTTTT.

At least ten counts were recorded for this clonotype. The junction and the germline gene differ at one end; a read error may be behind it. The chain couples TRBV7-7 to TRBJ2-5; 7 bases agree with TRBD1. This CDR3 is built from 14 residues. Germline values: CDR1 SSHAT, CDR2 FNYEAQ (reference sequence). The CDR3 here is CASSPTGLSETQYF. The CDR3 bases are TGTGCTAGCAGCCCGACAGGGTTATCGGAGACCCAGTACTTC.

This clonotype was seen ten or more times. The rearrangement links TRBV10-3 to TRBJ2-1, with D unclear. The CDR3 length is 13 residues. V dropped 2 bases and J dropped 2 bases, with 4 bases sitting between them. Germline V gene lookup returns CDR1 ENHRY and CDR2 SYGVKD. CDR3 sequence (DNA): TGTGCCATCAGTGAGGGACCCTACAATGAGCAGTTCTTC. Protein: CAISEGPYNEQFF.

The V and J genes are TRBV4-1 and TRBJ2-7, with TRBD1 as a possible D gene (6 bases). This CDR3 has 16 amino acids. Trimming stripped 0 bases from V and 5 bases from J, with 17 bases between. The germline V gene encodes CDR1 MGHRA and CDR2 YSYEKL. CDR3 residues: CASSQDLARGQDEQYF. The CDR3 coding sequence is TGCGCCAGCAGCCAAGATTTGGCCAGGGGTCAGGACGAGCAGTACTTC.

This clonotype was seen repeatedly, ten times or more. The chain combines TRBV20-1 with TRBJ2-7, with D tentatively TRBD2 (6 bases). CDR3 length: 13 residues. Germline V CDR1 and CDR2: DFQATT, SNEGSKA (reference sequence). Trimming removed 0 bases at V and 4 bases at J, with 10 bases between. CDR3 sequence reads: CSARDGGGYEQYF. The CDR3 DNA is TGCAGTGCTAGAGACGGGGGAGGTTACGAGCAGTACTTC.

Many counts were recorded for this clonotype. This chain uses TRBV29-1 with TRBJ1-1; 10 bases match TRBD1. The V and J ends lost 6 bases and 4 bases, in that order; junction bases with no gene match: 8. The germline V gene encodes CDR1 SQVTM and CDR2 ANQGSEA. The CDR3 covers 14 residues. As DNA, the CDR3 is TGCAGCGTAGACCGGGACAGGGGCGGCACTGAAGCTTTCTTT. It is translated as CSVDRDRGGTEAFF.